The rows below give T cell receptor beta chains drawn from one sample of a study of blood T cells in healthy people across ages. MiXCR was run by TCRdb on the 5' RACE reads, yielding one entry per CDR3 protein. Of 580,000 or so distinct CDR3 sequences in the sample, around half were seen once. What was sequenced was blood. The receptors were sampled from a man older than 75 in good health. CDR3s include the opening cysteine and the closing phenylalanine or tryptophan. Fields, in order: clone size, V gene, D gene, J gene, CDR3 protein, CDR3 DNA. A D gene is named only where the DNA matches it firmly. A clone size is listed for some rows: how often the clone was seen (once, few, many), or a class if it is expanded.

many	TRBV29-1	-	TRBJ1-1	CSVVGGTEAFF	TGCAGCGTTGTAGGCGGCACTGAAGCTTTCTTT
-	TRBV11-2	-	TRBJ2-5	CASSLSPAVQETQYF	TGTGCCAGCAGCTTGAGTCCGGCGGTTCAAGAGACCCAGTACTTC
-	TRBV2	TRBD2	TRBJ2-7	CASSPHGRTQGEQYF	TGTGCCAGCAGCCCCCACGGGAGGACACAAGGCGAGCAGTACTTC
few	TRBV7-9	TRBD2	TRBJ2-3	CASSSGSGLARRDTQYF	TGTGCCAGCAGCTCAGGGTCCGGACTAGCGAGAAGAGATACGCAGTATTTT
many	TRBV6-5	-	TRBJ1-2	CASSSNRVGYTF	TGTGCCAGCAGTTCGAACAGGGTCGGCTACACCTTC
few	TRBV20-1	-	TRBJ1-6	CSARMRTYNSPLHF	TGCAGTGCTAGGATGAGAACCTATAATTCACCCCTCCACTTT
-	TRBV4-3	-	TRBJ1-2	CASSRGVQYGYTF	TGCGCCAGCAGCCGCGGGGTCCAATATGGCTACACCTTC
-	TRBV3-1	TRBD1	TRBJ2-1	CASSLGQGVRNEQFF	TGTGCCAGCAGCCTGGGACAGGGGGTTCGGAATGAGCAGTTCTTC
few	TRBV11-1	-	TRBJ2-1	CASSNGRSTVEQFF	TGTGCCAGCAGCAACGGACGGAGTACAGTCGAGCAGTTCTTC
-	TRBV7-9	-	TRBJ1-1	CASNPRGMNTEAFF	TGTGCCAGCAACCCTAGGGGAATGAACACTGAAGCTTTCTTT
-	TRBV15	-	TRBJ2-5	CATSRVGAYQETQYF	TGTGCCACCAGCAGAGTTGGTGCTTACCAAGAGACCCAGTACTTC
-	TRBV4-1	-	TRBJ2-1	CASSQEDEQFF	TGCGCCAGCAGCCAAGAGGATGAGCAGTTCTTC
-	TRBV2	-	TRBJ1-4	CASSRVSNEKLFF	TGTGCCAGCAGTCGGGTGTCTAATGAAAAACTGTTTTTT
once	TRBV20-1	-	TRBJ2-1	CSATGASSYNEQFF	TGCAGTGCTACAGGGGCTTCCTCCTACAATGAGCAGTTCTTC
many	TRBV6-5	TRBD1	TRBJ2-5	CASSSGQGEQETQYF	TGTGCCAGCAGTTCCGGACAGGGGGAGCAAGAGACCCAGTACTTC
-	TRBV5-5	TRBD1	TRBJ2-7	CASSPSTGDEQYF	TGTGCCAGCAGTCCTTCGACAGGGGACGAGCAGTACTTC
-	TRBV12-3/TRBV12-4	-	TRBJ2-5	CASSLDGLGTQYF	TGTGCCAGCAGCCTTGACGGGCTGGGGACCCAGTACTTC